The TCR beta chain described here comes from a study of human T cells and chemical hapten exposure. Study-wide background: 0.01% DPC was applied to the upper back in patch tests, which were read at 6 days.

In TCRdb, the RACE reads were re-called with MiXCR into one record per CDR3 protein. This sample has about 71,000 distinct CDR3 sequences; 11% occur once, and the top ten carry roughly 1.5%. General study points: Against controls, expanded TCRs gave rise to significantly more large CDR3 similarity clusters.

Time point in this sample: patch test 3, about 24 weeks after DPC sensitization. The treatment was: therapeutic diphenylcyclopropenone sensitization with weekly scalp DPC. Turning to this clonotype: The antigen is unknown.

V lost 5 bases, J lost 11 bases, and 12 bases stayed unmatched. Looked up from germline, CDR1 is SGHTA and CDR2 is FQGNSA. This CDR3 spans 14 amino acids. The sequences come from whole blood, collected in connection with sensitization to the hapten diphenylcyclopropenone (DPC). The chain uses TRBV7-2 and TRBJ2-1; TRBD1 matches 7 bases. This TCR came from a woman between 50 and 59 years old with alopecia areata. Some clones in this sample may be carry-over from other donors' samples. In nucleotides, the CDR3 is TGTGCCAGCAGCCCGAGGATGACAGGGCTAAAGCAGTTCTTC. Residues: CASSPRMTGLKQFF.